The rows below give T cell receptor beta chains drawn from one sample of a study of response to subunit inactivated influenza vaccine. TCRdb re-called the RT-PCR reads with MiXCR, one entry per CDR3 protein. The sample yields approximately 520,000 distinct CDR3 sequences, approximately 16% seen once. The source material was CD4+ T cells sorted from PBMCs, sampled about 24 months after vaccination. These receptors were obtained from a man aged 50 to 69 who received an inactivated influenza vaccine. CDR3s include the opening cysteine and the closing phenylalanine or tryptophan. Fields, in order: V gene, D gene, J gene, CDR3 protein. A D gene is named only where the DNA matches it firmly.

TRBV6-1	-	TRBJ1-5	CASSGGGTNQPQHF
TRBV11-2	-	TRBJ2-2	CASSFLQGELFF
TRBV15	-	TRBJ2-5	CATSTKQKETQYF
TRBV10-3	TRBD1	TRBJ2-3	CAIGDSPSTDTQYF
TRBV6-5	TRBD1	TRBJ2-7	CASSYSKRTGGGGEQYF
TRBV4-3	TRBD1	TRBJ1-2	CASSQGTGSFYGYTF
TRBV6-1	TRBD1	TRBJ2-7	CASSKTRTGAYEQYF
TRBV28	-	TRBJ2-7	CASRAGRSYEQYF
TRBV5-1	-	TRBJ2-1	CASSLARTSYNEQFF
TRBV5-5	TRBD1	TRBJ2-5	CASSYRGQIETQYF
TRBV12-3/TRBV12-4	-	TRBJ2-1	CASGREQFF
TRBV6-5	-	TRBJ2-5	CASSYSKGNGGTQYF
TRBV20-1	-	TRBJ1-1	CSARYANLAEAFF
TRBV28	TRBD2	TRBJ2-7	CASRREAYEQYF
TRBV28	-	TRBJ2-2	CASSLAGKTGELFF
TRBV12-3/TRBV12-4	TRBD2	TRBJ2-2	CASSTSGGAPGELFF
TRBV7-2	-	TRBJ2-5	CASSLGFETQYF
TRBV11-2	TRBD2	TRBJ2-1	CASSPRSGLAGGNEQFF
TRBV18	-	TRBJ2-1	CASSPDQEASEQFF
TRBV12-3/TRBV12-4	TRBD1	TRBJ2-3	CASRQDRGLPDTQYF
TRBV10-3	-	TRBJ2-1	CAISEVGGINEQFF
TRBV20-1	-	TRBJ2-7	CSARDPDKFYEQYF
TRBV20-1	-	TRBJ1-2	CSARRGGYGYTF
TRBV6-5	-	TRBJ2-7	CASSSPRGGATYEQYF
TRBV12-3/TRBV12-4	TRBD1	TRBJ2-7	CASSRTGEIHEQYF
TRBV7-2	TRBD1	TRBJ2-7	CASSLGTGLTPYEQYF
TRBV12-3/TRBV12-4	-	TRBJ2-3	CASSLRGSGPLADTRYF
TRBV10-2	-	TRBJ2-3	CASRSPLVRDGANTDTQYF
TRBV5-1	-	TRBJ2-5	CASSSTPGRYVATQYF
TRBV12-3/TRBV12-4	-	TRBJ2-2	CASSTNQGNTGELFF
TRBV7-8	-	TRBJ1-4	CASRGSGRRQANEKLFF
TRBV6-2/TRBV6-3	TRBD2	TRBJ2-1	CASSAHLAGVYNEQFF
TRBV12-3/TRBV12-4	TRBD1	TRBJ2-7	CASSLRRTGWSHEQYF
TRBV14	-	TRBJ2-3	CASSQGGTQSHTQYF
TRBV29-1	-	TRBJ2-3	CSAAQGRIIDTQYF
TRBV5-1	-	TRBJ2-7	CASSLFADEQYF
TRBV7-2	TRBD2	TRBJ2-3	CASSSELAGGTDTQYF
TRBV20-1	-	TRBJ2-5	CSASLRSGSRGQYF
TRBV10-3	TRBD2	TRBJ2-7	CATHSGGTTYEQYF
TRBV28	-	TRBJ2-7	CASGRGVTYEQYF
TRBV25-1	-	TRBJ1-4	CASSAPSGEKYQGIIEKLFF
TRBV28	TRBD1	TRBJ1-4	CASSRDSNEKLFF
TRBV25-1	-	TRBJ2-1	CASSALYNEQFF
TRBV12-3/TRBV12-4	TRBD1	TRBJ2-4	CASSPGQINIQYF
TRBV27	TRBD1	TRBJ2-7	CASSLSDRGGEQYF
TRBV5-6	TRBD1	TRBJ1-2	CASSHRGTGGNYGYTF
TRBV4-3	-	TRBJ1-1	CASSDTPDGENTEAFF
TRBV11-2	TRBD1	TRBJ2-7	CASSFGTGPTYEQYF
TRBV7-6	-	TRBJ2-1	CASSLNLRALGESSYNEQFF
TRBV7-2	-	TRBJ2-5	CASSWRGQLTETQYF